The 23 T cell receptor beta chains given below trace back to one sample, sequenced in a study of T cells in Graves' hyperthyroidism and ophthalmopathy. Amplification targeted TCR beta CDR3 regions from RNA transcripts. The HTBI primer set drove a first-round RT-PCR of the TCR CDR3. TCRdb re-derived calls from the multiplex PCR reads in MiXCR, one entry per CDR3 protein. Here the sample spans a few hundred thousand distinct CDR3 sequences, roughly a sixth being singletons. The sample taken for sequencing was blood. These TCRs come from a woman in her late teens or twenties with Graves' ophthalmopathy.

This clonotype was seen a few times. This chain links TRBV5-4 with TRBJ2-3; no firm D call. CDR1 and CDR2 (germline): SGHNT, YYREEE (reference sequence). This CDR3 has 14 amino acids. V was trimmed by 4 bases and J by 2 bases, leaving 11 bases between them. CDR3 sequence: CASSQAANTDTQYF. The CDR3, as DNA: TGTGCCAGCAGCCAGGCGGCTAACACAGATACGCAGTATTTT. The entire variable domain, with the rest obtained from reference TRBV5-4 and TRBJ2-3, is as follows: ETGVTQSPTHLIKTRGQQVTLRCSSQSGHNTVSWYQQALGQGPQFIFQYYREEENGRGNFPPRFSGLQFPNYSSELNVNALELDDSALYLCASSQAANTDTQYFGPGTRLTVL.

This clonotype came up a few times. The chain recombines TRBV30 with TRBJ2-7, with D possibly matching TRBD1 (6 bases). There are 15 residues in the CDR3. Trimming stripped 2 bases from V and 3 bases from J, with 17 bases between. CDR1 is GTSNPN and CDR2 is SVGIG in the germline V gene (reference sequence). The CDR3 loop is CAWSFSETGIYEQYF. The DNA of the CDR3 is TGTGCCTGGAGTTTTTCCGAGACAGGTATCTACGAGCAGTACTTC.

This clonotype was seen ten or more times. The chain uses TRBV30 and TRBJ2-7; 7 nucleotides line up with TRBD1. Germline trimming cut 2 bases from V and 2 bases from J; bases unmatched to any gene: 6. The CDR3 is made up of 14 amino acids. Germline lookup yields CDR1 GTSNPN and CDR2 SVGIG (reference sequence). DNA for the CDR3: TGTGCCTGGAGTCGACAGGGTGTCACCTACGAGCAGTACTTC. It codes for CAWSRQGVTYEQYF.

The rearrangement links TRBV6-2 or TRBV6-3 to TRBJ1-4; D not certain. V was pared by 6 bases and J by 8 bases, with 19 bases between. The CDR3 is made up of 15 amino acids. CDR1 and CDR2 from the germline V gene are MNHEY and SVGEGT. DNA of the CDR3: TGTGCCAGCAGATTCCACGGGGTTGGGAGGGAAAAACTGTTTTTT. Translating it yields CASRFHGVGREKLFF.

The rearrangement joins TRBV20-1 to TRBJ1-5; D might be TRBD1 (5 bases). The CDR3 runs to 16 residues. Looked up from germline, CDR1 is DFQATT and CDR2 is SNEGSKA (reference sequence). V was trimmed by 0 bases and J by 1 base, leaving 13 bases between them. The CDR3 coding sequence is TGCAGTGCTAGAGATCTTGGGGGGGGGAGCAATCAGCCCCAGCATTTT. Its protein is CSARDLGGGSNQPQHF.

This clonotype was recorded many times. The chain joins TRBV28 to TRBJ2-1; D gene uncertain. CDR3 size: 13 residues. The V gene's germline CDR1 is MDHEN and CDR2 SYDVKM. The ends were cut back, 6 bases at V and 2 bases at J, with 8 bases in the middle. CDR3 nucleotide sequence: TGTGCCAGCAGACCTTCGACCTACAATGAGCAGTTCTTC. Translating gives CASRPSTYNEQFF.

V usage is TRBV28 and J usage is TRBJ1-2, with a tentative D call TRBD1 (6 bases). Germline CDR1 reads MDHEN; CDR2 reads SYDVKM. The CDR3 covers 16 residues. V lost 1 base, J lost 4 bases, and 16 bases lay in between. Here the CDR3 reads CASSLLGAGPLYGYTF. CDR3 in DNA: TGTGCCAGCAGTTTATTGGGGGCAGGGCCCCTCTATGGCTACACCTTC.

In its sample, this clonotype was seen many times. V usage is TRBV30 and J usage is TRBJ1-2; perhaps TRBD1 as D (6 bases). The length of the CDR3 is 15 residues. Trimming stripped 1 base from V and 2 bases from J, with 14 bases between. The germline V gene has CDR1 GTSNPN and CDR2 SVGIG (reference sequence). CDR3 sequence (DNA): TGTGCCTGGAGTGGGGCCGGGGGCCTCAACTATGGCTACACCTTC. This sequence encodes CAWSGAGGLNYGYTF.

This clonotype has only a few counts. The germline gene is not matched at one end of the junction; a read error may be the cause. The gene calls are TRBV25-1 and TRBJ1-1; D may be TRBD1 (5 bases). This CDR3 region has 15 residues. Looked up from germline, CDR1 is MGHDK and CDR2 is SYGVNS. CDR3 residues: CASSATQALGTEAFF. DNA of the CDR3: TGTGCCAGCAGTGCGACACAGGCGCTGGGCACTGAAGCTTTCTTC.

The chain recombines TRBV20-1 with TRBJ2-5; the match to TRBD2 covers 8 bases. This CDR3 is 15 amino acids long. Trimming took 1 base from V and 5 from J; bases not matched to a gene: 9. Germline CDR1 is DFQATT and CDR2 is SNEGSKA (reference sequence). As DNA, the CDR3 is TGCAGTGCTAGAGCCACGGGAGGGCCGGAGGAGACCCAGTACTTC. Its protein is CSARATGGPEETQYF.

This clonotype was detected many times. The chain joins TRBV20-1 to TRBJ1-2; D is unclear. V shed 3 bases and J shed 4 bases, with 15 bases lying between them. The CDR3 totals 14 residues. Germline loops: CDR1 DFQATT, CDR2 SNEGSKA (reference sequence). CDR3 region: CSASYIVMIYGYTF. CDR3 nucleotides: TGCAGTGCTAGCTATATCGTGATGATCTATGGCTACACCTTC.

Of note for this clonotype: A single base separates this from a much larger clone, so it may be a read error. The CDR3 DNA is TGTGCCATCAGTGAGTCGACCCCGTCCTACGAGCAGTACTTC. It is translated as CAISESTPSYEQYF. The chain employs TRBV10-3 and TRBJ2-7, with no clear D. CDR1 and CDR2 from the germline V gene are ENHRY and SYGVKD. The CDR3 runs 14 residues. V lost 0 bases, J lost 1 base, and 7 bases lay in between.

In its sample, this clonotype was seen many times. A junction boundary mismatches the germline segment, possibly from a read error. This sequence joins TRBV27 and TRBJ2-1; 7 bases map to TRBD2. Germline loops: CDR1 MNHEY, CDR2 SMNVEV (reference sequence). The CDR3 length is 15 residues. Here the CDR3 reads CASSLLADDYTEQFF. For the CDR3, the DNA is TGTGCCAGCAGTTTACTAGCGGATGATTACACTGAGCAGTTCTTC.

This clonotype has only a few counts. The rearrangement links TRBV19 to TRBJ1-2, with 11 positions matching TRBD1. The CDR3 covers 14 residues. The trim removed 8 bases at V and 8 bases at J, leaving 10 bases unmatched. The germline V gene has CDR1 LNHDA and CDR2 SQIVND (reference sequence). CDR3 DNA: TGTGCCAGTGGAAATCGGGACAGGGGGTACGGCTACACCTTC. This gives the protein CASGNRDRGYGYTF.

This clonotype was picked up many times. This chain uses TRBV3-1 with TRBJ1-5, with a weak D call TRBD1 (5 bases). V was cut by 1 base and J by 6 bases, with 7 bases left in between. This CDR3 spans 13 amino acids. Germline CDR1 LGHDT, CDR2 YNNKEL (reference sequence). The CDR3 sequence: CASSQGGSQPQHF. For the CDR3, the DNA is TGTGCCAGCAGCCAAGGGGGCTCTCAGCCCCAGCATTTT.

Turning to this clonotype: A read error may produce the germline difference seen at one junction end. The V call is TRBV5-1, the J call TRBJ1-1, with TRBD1 matching over 9 bases. The V gene's germline CDR1 is SGHRS and CDR2 YFSETQ. This CDR3 comprises 16 residues. CDR3 sequence: CASSDFAGTGSPEAFF. The CDR3 region has the DNA TGTGCCAGCAGCGACTTTGCCGGGACAGGGTCTCCTGAAGCTTTCTTT.

The sample holds one count of this clonotype. The gene calls are TRBV28 and TRBJ2-3, with D tentatively TRBD2 (6 bases). CDR3 length: 14 residues. V lost 7 bases, J lost 0 bases, and 11 bases lay in between. Germline values: CDR1 MDHEN, CDR2 SYDVKM. DNA for the CDR3: TGTGCCAGCAAACGCGGGACTAGCACAGATACGCAGTATTTT. Protein product: CASKRGTSTDTQYF. The entire variable domain, with the rest obtained from reference TRBV28 and TRBJ2-3, is as follows: DVKVTQSSRYLVKRTGEKVFLECVQDMDHENMFWYRQDPGLGLRLIYFSYDVKMKEKGDIPEGYSVSREKKERFSLILESASTNQTSMYLCASKRGTSTDTQYFGPGTRLTVL.

This clonotype was detected ten times or more. The V call is TRBV24-1, the J call TRBJ2-5, with 9 bases identical to TRBD1. The CDR3 has 16 residues. Trimming removed 4 bases from V and 5 bases from J; junction bases left unmatched: 10. Looked up from germline, CDR1 is KGHDR and CDR2 is SFDVKD. In DNA form, the CDR3 reads TGTGCCACCAGTGAACTTACAGGGGGCGGCGGGGAGACCCAGTACTTC. Translated: CATSELTGGGGETQYF.

This clonotype has ten or more counts. V and J are TRBV27 and TRBJ2-7, with 8 bases fitting TRBD1. The germline V gene encodes CDR1 MNHEY and CDR2 SMNVEV (reference sequence). With 5 bases clipped from V and 3 bases from J, the junction kept 9 bases outside the gene matches. This CDR3 spans 15 amino acids. The DNA of the CDR3 is TGTGCCAGCAGTCTCCGGGACAGGCAATTCTACGAGCAGTACTTC. It codes for CASSLRDRQFYEQYF.

The chain recombines TRBV10-2 with TRBJ2-5, with a possible D match to TRBD2 (7 bases). This CDR3 comprises 17 residues. V dropped 6 bases and J dropped 9 bases, with 29 bases sitting between them. CDR1 and CDR2 from the germline V gene are WSHSY and SAAADI. In nucleotides, the CDR3 is TGCGCCAGCAGCGAGCCCCTACCTAACGGGGGAGGGGGGGCCCAGTACTTC. Its translation: CASSEPLPNGGGGAQYF.

This clonotype was recorded at least ten times. This chain links TRBV12-3 or TRBV12-4 with TRBJ1-3; TRBD1 might be the D (5 bases). V shed 6 bases and J shed 0 bases, with 15 bases lying between them. This CDR3 contains 16 residues. In nucleotides, the CDR3 is TGTGCCAGCAGCCAAGGGGACCTCCTCTCTGGAAACACCATATATTTT. Amino acids: CASSQGDLLSGNTIYF.

The V call is TRBV20-1, the J call TRBJ1-2; D gene ambiguous. This CDR3 is built from 11 residues. V was trimmed by 2 bases and J by 10 bases, leaving 11 bases between them. Germline V CDR1 and CDR2: DFQATT, SNEGSKA (reference sequence). In nucleotides, the CDR3 is TGCAGTGCTAGAATTAGGCTCGACTACACCTTC. Residues: CSARIRLDYTF.

This clonotype was seen ten or more times. The rearrangement joins TRBV30 to TRBJ2-1; D remains unclear. In germline, CDR1 is GTSNPN, CDR2 SVGIG (reference sequence). CDR3 size: 14 residues. Deletions cut 4 bases from V and 2 bases from J, with 12 bases between. Here the CDR3 reads CAWIVKPPYNEQFF. DNA of the CDR3: TGTGCCTGGATAGTCAAACCCCCCTACAATGAGCAGTTCTTC. Using reference TRBV30 and TRBJ2-1 for the parts outside the CDR3, the full variable domain is SQTIHQWPATLVQPVGSPLSLECTVEGTSNPNLYWYRQAAGRGLQLLFYSVGIGQISSEVPQNLSASRPQDRQFILSSKKLLLSDSGFYLCAWIVKPPYNEQFFGPGTRLTVL.